This T cell receptor beta chain came from a study of cytomegalovirus exposure and HLA in healthy donors. Researchers ran the PCR with 60 Vbeta and 13 Jbeta primers. Profiled with immunoSEQ multiplex PCR; TCRdb holds only in-frame clones, not every one. The sample lists 130,000 or so clones; 66% were seen once. The sequence was obtained from a woman aged 55-70 years in good health and CMV-seronegative. What was sequenced was PBMCs.

As DNA, the CDR3 is TGTGCCAGCAGCTTAAGCCCCCAGGGGCAGCCCCAGCATTTT. Encoded protein: CASSLSPQGQPQHF. This chain joins TRBV7-2 and TRBJ1-5, with TRBD1 as a possible D gene (6 bases). CDR3 length equals 14 residues. Germline CDR1 and CDR2: SGHTA and FQGNSA. Trimming removed 2 bases from V and 7 bases from J, with 12 bases in between.